This T cell receptor (beta chain) came from a study of blood T cell repertoires in COVID-19. Study overall: In each case, the material was cDNA or gDNA derived from T cells, B-cell-depleted T cells, or PBMCs.

Original processing notes: The assay estimated nucleated cells by amplifying reference gene primers. Using immunoSEQ multiplex PCR, the repertoire was profiled, and TCRdb retains in-frame clones only, with some absent. That table is the source of V, J and clone size, and D and trimming were worked out from the DNA. The top ten clones hold 18% of a sample with approximately 65,000 clones, 70% to 85% of them seen once. Material for sequencing was peripheral blood. The sequence was collected from a man in his 60s with acute or convalescent COVID-19.

The CDR3 DNA reads as TGTGCCAGCAGGCAGGAAGTGGTCTCACAGCCCCAGCATTTT. Translated: CASRQEVVSQPQHF. V is TRBV28 and J is TRBJ1-5; D unresolved. The V and J ends lost 6 bases and 7 bases respectively, with 16 bases between them. The germline V gene has CDR1 MDHEN and CDR2 SYDVKM. The CDR3 is 14 residues long.